The clone carrying this TCR beta chain was observed a handful of times. What it binds is not known. Individual cDNA molecules received unique molecular identifiers during library preparation. TCRdb re-derived calls from the 5' RACE reads in MiXCR, one entry per CDR3 protein. The table shows 25,000 to 35,000 distinct CDR3 sequences, with 5.5% to 7% occurring only once. The data are from a study of early T cells in non-severe SARS-CoV-2 infection. Study in general: The sequenced material was bulk RNA from unsorted whole blood, and its chains were unpaired.

This CDR3 contains 13 residues. After removal of 6 bases from V and 7 bases from J, the junction contained 4 bases not matched to a gene. Regarding the study as a whole: There was a bias toward anti-spike CD8 responses in VDJdb matching, which missed private and CD4 specificities.

The gene calls are TRBV12-3 or TRBV12-4 and TRBJ2-1; 9 bases are a match to TRBD1. Sequencing input: whole blood. The receptor was isolated from an adult who was a healthcare worker with PCR-confirmed SARS-CoV-2 infection or an uninfected control (not recorded which). The CDR3 protein is CASRKTGGNEQFF. The CDR3 region has the DNA TGTGCCAGCAGAAAGACAGGGGGGAATGAGCAGTTCTTC.